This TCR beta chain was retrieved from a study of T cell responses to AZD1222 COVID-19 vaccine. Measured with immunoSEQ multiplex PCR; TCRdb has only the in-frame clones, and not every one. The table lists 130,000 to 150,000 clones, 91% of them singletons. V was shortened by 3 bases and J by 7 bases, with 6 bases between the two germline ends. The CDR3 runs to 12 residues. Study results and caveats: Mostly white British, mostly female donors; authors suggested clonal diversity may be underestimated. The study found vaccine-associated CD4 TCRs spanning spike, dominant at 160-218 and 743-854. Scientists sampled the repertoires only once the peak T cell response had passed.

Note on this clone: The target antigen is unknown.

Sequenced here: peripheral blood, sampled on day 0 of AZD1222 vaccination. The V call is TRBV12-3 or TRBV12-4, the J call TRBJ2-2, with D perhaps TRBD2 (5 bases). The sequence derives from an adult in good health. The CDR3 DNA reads TGTGCCAGCAGTTTCGGGAACGGGGAGCTGTTTTTT. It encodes CASSFGNGELFF.